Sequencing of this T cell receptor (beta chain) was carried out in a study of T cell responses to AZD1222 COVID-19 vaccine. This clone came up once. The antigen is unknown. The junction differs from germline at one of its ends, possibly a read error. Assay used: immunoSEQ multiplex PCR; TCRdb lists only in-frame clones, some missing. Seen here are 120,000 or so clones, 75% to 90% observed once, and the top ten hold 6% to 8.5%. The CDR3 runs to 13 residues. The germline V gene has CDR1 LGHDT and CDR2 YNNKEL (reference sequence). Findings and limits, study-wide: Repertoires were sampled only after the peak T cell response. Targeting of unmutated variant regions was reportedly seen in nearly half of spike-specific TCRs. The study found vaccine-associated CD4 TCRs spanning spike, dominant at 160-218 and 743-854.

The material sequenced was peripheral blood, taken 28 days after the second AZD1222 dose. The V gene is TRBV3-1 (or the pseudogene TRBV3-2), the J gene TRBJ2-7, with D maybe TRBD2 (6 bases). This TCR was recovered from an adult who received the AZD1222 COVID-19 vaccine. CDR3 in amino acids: CASSPGTSWGPHF. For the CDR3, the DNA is TGTGCCAGCAGCCCCGGGACTTCGTGGGGCCCTCATTTC.